This T cell receptor (beta chain) came from a study of T cell responses to AZD1222 COVID-19 vaccine. Background on the study: Doses given second, at about 4 or about 12 weeks, were pooled. General study results and limits: Reports say nearly half of spike-specific TCRs go after unmutated variant regions. With dominance at 160-218 and 743-854, vaccine-associated CD4 TCRs spanned spike.

The V gene's germline CDR1 is MNHEY and CDR2 SVGAGI. V lost 4 bases to trimming and J lost 7 bases, with 5 bases between them. The CDR3 extends over 12 amino acids. This clone was seen only a few times. Its specificity is unknown. TCRdb's table, derived via immunoSEQ multiplex PCR, lists solely in-frame clones and lacks some. Among fewer than 200,000 clones, approximately 92% were seen once, and the ten largest hold 10%. The sequence derives from an adult in good health. This chain joins TRBV6-5 and TRBJ1-6; the D is unclear. The sequencing used peripheral blood, collected on day 0 of AZD1222 vaccination. CDR3 sequence (DNA): TGTGCCAGCAGTTCACGGAATTCACCCCTCCACTTT. Protein product: CASSSRNSPLHF.